A selection of T cell receptor beta chains follows, all from one sample in a study of blood T cell repertoires in COVID-19. Clones were read by immunoSEQ multiplex PCR, and TCRdb kept only the in-frame ones, dropping some. The profile shows 180,000 or so clones, around 87% of them singletons. Sequenced material: peripheral blood. Receptors were obtained from a man aged 50 or older with acute or convalescent COVID-19. Both conserved end residues are part of each CDR3. D genes are given only for firm matches. Clone size is not always given. Where it is, it says once, few, many or a class for expanded clones.

d_gene: -
v_gene: TRBV7-8
abundance: -
j_gene: TRBJ1-1
CDR3nt: TGTGCCAGCAGCCCTCAGCCCGCGGCAGTAACCGTGAACACTGAAGCTTTCTTT
CDR3aa: CASSPQPAAVTVNTEAFF

d_gene: -
v_gene: TRBV28
abundance: -
j_gene: TRBJ1-1
CDR3nt: TGTGCCAGCAGTCCCCCGCAGGGACTGGGCGCTGAAGCTTTCTTT
CDR3aa: CASSPPQGLGAEAFF

d_gene: -
v_gene: TRBV11-2
abundance: -
j_gene: TRBJ1-1
CDR3nt: TGTGCCAGCAGCATCGTAGCTGAAGCTTTCTTT
CDR3aa: CASSIVAEAFF

d_gene: TRBD1
v_gene: TRBV6-2/TRBV6-3
abundance: -
j_gene: TRBJ2-7
CDR3nt: TGTGCCAGCAGTCCGACAGGGTACGAGCAGTACTTC
CDR3aa: CASSPTGYEQYF

d_gene: -
v_gene: TRBV6-5
abundance: -
j_gene: TRBJ1-1
CDR3nt: TGTGCCAGCGGGGGAGGGGCGCGCCGGACTGAAGCTTTCTTT
CDR3aa: CASGGGARRTEAFF

d_gene: TRBD1
v_gene: TRBV29-1
abundance: -
j_gene: TRBJ2-2
CDR3nt: TGCAGCGTATCGGGACAGTTGAACACCGGGGAGCTGTTTTTT
CDR3aa: CSVSGQLNTGELFF

d_gene: TRBD2
v_gene: TRBV24-1
abundance: -
j_gene: TRBJ2-1
CDR3nt: TGTGCCACCAGTGACCGTAGCGGGAGTTCCTACAATGAGCAGTTCTTC
CDR3aa: CATSDRSGSSYNEQFF

d_gene: -
v_gene: TRBV19
abundance: -
j_gene: TRBJ1-5
CDR3nt: TGTGCCAGTAGTATTCAGGGATATCAGCCCCAGCATTTT
CDR3aa: CASSIQGYQPQHF

d_gene: TRBD1
v_gene: TRBV19
abundance: -
j_gene: TRBJ1-5
CDR3nt: TGTGCCAGTAGTCCCGGGACAGCCCCCAATCAGCCCCAGCATTTT
CDR3aa: CASSPGTAPNQPQHF

d_gene: -
v_gene: TRBV28
abundance: -
j_gene: TRBJ2-1
CDR3nt: TGTGCCTGCAGTCCGTCCTCCTACAATGAGCAGTTCTTC
CDR3aa: CACSPSSYNEQFF

d_gene: TRBD2
v_gene: TRBV11-3
abundance: -
j_gene: TRBJ2-3
CDR3nt: TGTGCCAGCAGCAGGCGGGGGAGAGATACGCAGTATTTT
CDR3aa: CASSRRGRDTQYF

d_gene: -
v_gene: TRBV4-3
abundance: -
j_gene: TRBJ1-3
CDR3nt: TGCGCCAGCAGCCACGTCGTTAGCTCTGGAAACACCATATATTTT
CDR3aa: CASSHVVSSGNTIYF

d_gene: -
v_gene: TRBV29-1
abundance: -
j_gene: TRBJ2-5
CDR3nt: TGCAGCGTTGATAGGCTGGGGGGGACCCAGTACTTC
CDR3aa: CSVDRLGGTQYF

d_gene: -
v_gene: TRBV4-2
abundance: once
j_gene: TRBJ2-3
CDR3nt: TGTGCCAGCAGCCAAGGTGGCCCATCTAGCACAGATACGCAGTATTTT
CDR3aa: CASSQGGPSSTDTQYF

d_gene: TRBD1
v_gene: TRBV28
abundance: -
j_gene: TRBJ2-5
CDR3nt: TGTGCCAGCAGTTTATCGGACAGGGGTCGGCAAGAGACCCAGTACTTC
CDR3aa: CASSLSDRGRQETQYF

d_gene: TRBD1
v_gene: TRBV27
abundance: once
j_gene: TRBJ2-3
CDR3nt: TGTGCCAGCATCAGCGTTGGGACAGGGGGCAGTTTCACAGATACGCAGTATTTT
CDR3aa: CASISVGTGGSFTDTQYF

d_gene: -
v_gene: TRBV28
abundance: -
j_gene: TRBJ2-7
CDR3nt: TGTGCCAGCAACCAGGGGCCCTACGAGCAGTACTTC
CDR3aa: CASNQGPYEQYF

d_gene: -
v_gene: TRBV11-2
abundance: -
j_gene: TRBJ2-1
CDR3nt: TGTGCCAGCAGCTTAGATCTCCCCACCCAAGCGTTCTTC
CDR3aa: CASSLDLPTQAFF

d_gene: -
v_gene: TRBV5-4
abundance: -
j_gene: TRBJ2-7
CDR3nt: TGTGCCAGCAGCCCCATGGGGAGCTACGAGCAGTACTTC
CDR3aa: CASSPMGSYEQYF

d_gene: -
v_gene: TRBV20-1
abundance: -
j_gene: TRBJ2-1
CDR3nt: TGCAGTCCCAGTGGAGCTAGCTCCAATGAGCAGTTCTTC
CDR3aa: CSPSGASSNEQFF

d_gene: -
v_gene: TRBV12-3/TRBV12-4
abundance: -
j_gene: TRBJ2-5
CDR3nt: TGTGCCAGCAGTTTTTGGGGGGGCGAGACCCAGTACTTC
CDR3aa: CASSFWGGETQYF

d_gene: -
v_gene: TRBV27
abundance: once
j_gene: TRBJ2-1
CDR3nt: TGTGCCAGCAGTCATCGTGGGGGGTCCTACAATGAGCAGTTCTTC
CDR3aa: CASSHRGGSYNEQFF

d_gene: -
v_gene: TRBV12-3/TRBV12-4
abundance: -
j_gene: TRBJ2-7
CDR3nt: TGTGCCAGCAGTTTCAACGGCGGGGAGCAGTACTTC
CDR3aa: CASSFNGGEQYF

d_gene: -
v_gene: TRBV13
abundance: -
j_gene: TRBJ2-6
CDR3nt: TGTGCCAGCAGCCTTCTTACAGTTTCTGGGGCCAACGTCCTGACTTTC
CDR3aa: CASSLLTVSGANVLTF

d_gene: TRBD1
v_gene: TRBV27
abundance: -
j_gene: TRBJ2-3
CDR3nt: TGTGCCAGCAGTCCCCTTGTAGGGACAGGGGCGAGAGATACGCAGTATTTT
CDR3aa: CASSPLVGTGARDTQYF

d_gene: -
v_gene: TRBV28
abundance: -
j_gene: TRBJ1-1
CDR3nt: TGTGCCAGCACCCCTCCGCGGGGCATGAACACTGAAGCTTTCTTT
CDR3aa: CASTPPRGMNTEAFF

d_gene: TRBD1
v_gene: TRBV5-6
abundance: -
j_gene: TRBJ2-3
CDR3nt: TGTGCCAGCAGCCCCGGACAGGGACCGCAGTATTTT
CDR3aa: CASSPGQGPQYF

d_gene: -
v_gene: TRBV27
abundance: -
j_gene: TRBJ2-2
CDR3nt: TGTGCCAGCACCCCAGTGGAGGCCACCGGGGAGCTGTTTTTT
CDR3aa: CASTPVEATGELFF

d_gene: TRBD2
v_gene: TRBV19
abundance: -
j_gene: TRBJ2-1
CDR3nt: TGTGCCAGTAGAGCGTCGGGGGGGTCCTACAATGAGCAGTTCTTC
CDR3aa: CASRASGGSYNEQFF

d_gene: -
v_gene: TRBV7-6
abundance: -
j_gene: TRBJ2-3
CDR3nt: TGTGCCAGCAGCAGTACTAGCAAAAGAAGCACAGATACGCAGTATTTT
CDR3aa: CASSSTSKRSTDTQYF

d_gene: -
v_gene: TRBV9
abundance: -
j_gene: TRBJ1-5
CDR3nt: TGTGCCAGCAGCTCGACAGGTGGGGGCAATCAGCCCCAGCATTTT
CDR3aa: CASSSTGGGNQPQHF

d_gene: TRBD1
v_gene: TRBV7-9
abundance: -
j_gene: TRBJ2-7
CDR3nt: TGTGCCAGCAGCTTAAACAGGGACAGGGGGAACGAGCAGTACTTC
CDR3aa: CASSLNRDRGNEQYF

d_gene: -
v_gene: TRBV13
abundance: few
j_gene: TRBJ2-1
CDR3nt: TGTGCCAGCAGCGCCCGGACAGTAGGGCAGTTCTTC
CDR3aa: CASSARTVGQFF

d_gene: -
v_gene: TRBV27
abundance: -
j_gene: TRBJ1-2
CDR3nt: TGTGCCAGCAGTTTATGGGGTGGGGCAGGGAACTATGGCTACACCTTC
CDR3aa: CASSLWGGAGNYGYTF

d_gene: TRBD1
v_gene: TRBV4-1
abundance: -
j_gene: TRBJ2-1
CDR3nt: TGCGCCAGCAGCCAAGATTGGCAGGGGGCCTACAATGAGCAGTTCTTC
CDR3aa: CASSQDWQGAYNEQFF

d_gene: TRBD1
v_gene: TRBV10-1
abundance: -
j_gene: TRBJ1-1
CDR3nt: TGCGCCAGGACAGGGATTTCGTACACTGAAGCTTTCTTT
CDR3aa: CARTGISYTEAFF

d_gene: -
v_gene: TRBV11-1
abundance: -
j_gene: TRBJ2-7
CDR3nt: TGTGCCAGCAGCTTAATGGCGGATACCTACGAGCAGTACTTC
CDR3aa: CASSLMADTYEQYF

d_gene: TRBD2
v_gene: TRBV15
abundance: -
j_gene: TRBJ2-3
CDR3nt: TGTGCCACCAGCAGTGGGACTAGGTCCACAGATACGCAGTATTTT
CDR3aa: CATSSGTRSTDTQYF

d_gene: -
v_gene: TRBV5-4
abundance: -
j_gene: TRBJ2-1
CDR3nt: TGTGCCAGCAGTTCAGACCGGGTCTACAATGAGCAGTTCTTC
CDR3aa: CASSSDRVYNEQFF

d_gene: -
v_gene: TRBV12-3/TRBV12-4
abundance: -
j_gene: TRBJ2-6
CDR3nt: TGTGCCGAAAGAGGTACTGGGGCCAACGTCCTGACTTTC
CDR3aa: CAERGTGANVLTF

d_gene: -
v_gene: TRBV19
abundance: -
j_gene: TRBJ1-5
CDR3nt: TGTGCCAGTACCCGGGGGGGGGCTAGCAATCAGCCCCAGCATTTT
CDR3aa: CASTRGGASNQPQHF